This paragraph covers one T cell receptor (beta chain) sequence. Antigen unknown. The germline gives CDR1 MNHEY, CDR2 SVGAGI. Deletions cut 5 bases from V and 4 bases from J, with 8 bases between. The CDR3 spans 12 residues. Some clones are missing from TCRdb's copy, which holds only in-frame ones; the method was immunoSEQ multiplex PCR. In the table there are 100,000 to 150,000 clones, around 89% of which are singletons. This sample is drawn from a study of T cell responses to AZD1222 COVID-19 vaccine. Study-level findings and limits: Following two doses of AZD1222, Spike-specific TCR breadth and depth rose. Sampled repertoires all dated from after the peak T cell response.

This TCR was recovered from an adult in good health. The rearrangement links TRBV6-5 to TRBJ1-2; possible D gene TRBD1, 5 bases. This material consisted of peripheral blood, taken on day 0 of MenACWY control vaccination. As DNA, the CDR3 is TGTGCCAGCAGTCGGCAGGGCTATGGCTACACCTTC. As protein: CASSRQGYGYTF.